Sequencing of this TCR beta chain was carried out in a study of radiotherapy plus CTLA-4 blockade in lung cancer. The overall study: There were objective responses in roughly a sixth of patients, and roughly 32% had disease control.

TCRdb's copy holds only in-frame clones and misses some; the assay was immunoSEQ multiplex PCR. Counted here are tens of thousands of clones, over 60% occurring once; the ten biggest clones make up approximately 2.5%. Germline-derived CDR1 and CDR2 are SSHAT and FNYEAQ (reference sequence). V was pared by 1 base and J by 5 bases, with 9 bases between. This CDR3 comprises 14 residues. Sample: peripheral blood, taken from a patient treated with radiotherapy plus ipilimumab. The V call is TRBV7-7, the J call TRBJ2-1; D is unclear. This clonotype was sampled from a human donor with non-small cell lung cancer whose response to radiotherapy plus ipilimumab could not be evaluated. The CDR3 bases are TGTGCCAGCAGCTTAGACCCCCTAAACAATGAGCAGTTCTTC. The encoded protein is CASSLDPLNNEQFF.